Listed below are T cell receptor beta chains from one sample, sequenced in a study of beta chain features in type 1 diabetes. Some clones are missing from TCRdb's copy, which holds only in-frame ones; the method was immunoSEQ multiplex PCR. The repertoire has 150,000 or so clones, about 9.1% of them found once; the top ten carry nearly 0.65%. Material for sequencing was central memory CD4+ T cells from blood. These receptors were collected from a middle-aged woman in good health. The CDR3 runs from the conserved cysteine through the conserved F or W. The D gene is left open where the match is weak. Rows may omit the clone size; those that give it use once, few, many or a size class.

J gene: TRBJ2-3; D gene: -; V gene: TRBV9; clone size: -; CDR3 DNA: TGTGCCAGCAGCGTAGCAGGGCGCGCAGATACGCAGTATTTT; CDR3 protein: CASSVAGRADTQYF
J gene: TRBJ2-3; D gene: TRBD2; V gene: TRBV11-2; clone size: few; CDR3 DNA: TGTGCCAGCAGCCTTAGCGGGGGGAGCACAGATACGCAGTATTTT; CDR3 protein: CASSLSGGSTDTQYF
J gene: TRBJ1-1; D gene: -; V gene: TRBV7-2; clone size: -; CDR3 DNA: TGTGCCAGCAGCTTAGGGATATGGGGCCGCGGCGCTGAAGCTTTCTTT; CDR3 protein: CASSLGIWGRGAEAFF
J gene: TRBJ2-5; D gene: -; V gene: TRBV7-6; clone size: -; CDR3 DNA: TGTGCCAGCAGCTCCTCGCAGGGACAAGAGACCCAGTACTTC; CDR3 protein: CASSSSQGQETQYF
J gene: TRBJ2-3; D gene: TRBD1; V gene: TRBV10-1; clone size: -; CDR3 DNA: TGCGCCAGCAGTGGGGCGGACAGGCTCACAGATACGCAGTATTTT; CDR3 protein: CASSGADRLTDTQYF
J gene: TRBJ2-2; D gene: TRBD1; V gene: TRBV7-2; clone size: -; CDR3 DNA: TGTGCCAGCAGCGGACCCGGGGTGGGACAGAGGAACACCGGGGAGCTGTTTTTT; CDR3 protein: CASSGPGVGQRNTGELFF
J gene: TRBJ1-1; D gene: TRBD1; V gene: TRBV28; clone size: many; CDR3 DNA: TGTGCCAGCTGGGACAGGGCCACTGAAGCTTTCTTT; CDR3 protein: CASWDRATEAFF
J gene: TRBJ2-3; D gene: TRBD1; V gene: TRBV7-2; clone size: many; CDR3 DNA: TGTGCCAGCAGATCCACAGGGGCAGATACGCAGTATTTT; CDR3 protein: CASRSTGADTQYF
J gene: TRBJ2-7; D gene: -; V gene: TRBV7-9; clone size: many; CDR3 DNA: TGTGCCAGCAGCTTAGGGCAGTACAGCTCCTACGAGCAGTACTTC; CDR3 protein: CASSLGQYSSYEQYF
J gene: TRBJ1-2; D gene: -; V gene: TRBV6-5; clone size: -; CDR3 DNA: TGTGCCAGCATTTCCGGGAGGCACAGCTATGGCTACACCTTC; CDR3 protein: CASISGRHSYGYTF
J gene: TRBJ2-1; D gene: TRBD2; V gene: TRBV7-2; clone size: few; CDR3 DNA: TGTGCCAGCAGCGCGGGACTAGCGGGGGGTTACAATGAGCAGTTCTTC; CDR3 protein: CASSAGLAGGYNEQFF
J gene: TRBJ2-1; D gene: TRBD2; V gene: TRBV5-1; clone size: many; CDR3 DNA: TGCGCCAGCAGCGACAGCGGGGGCTCCTACAATGAGCAGTTCTTC; CDR3 protein: CASSDSGGSYNEQFF
J gene: TRBJ1-3; D gene: TRBD1; V gene: TRBV13; clone size: -; CDR3 DNA: TGTGCCAGCAGCTCTTATACAGGGGCAGGCTCTGGAAACACCATATATTTT; CDR3 protein: CASSSYTGAGSGNTIYF
J gene: TRBJ2-1; D gene: TRBD1; V gene: TRBV7-7; clone size: few; CDR3 DNA: TGTGCTAGCAGCTCAGGACAGGGCGGAGCGGACTACAATGAGCAGTTCTTC; CDR3 protein: CASSSGQGGADYNEQFF
J gene: TRBJ1-2; D gene: TRBD1; V gene: TRBV28; clone size: few; CDR3 DNA: TGTGCCAGCAGCATGACAGGGATGTGGAGATCTGGCTACACCTTC; CDR3 protein: CASSMTGMWRSGYTF
J gene: TRBJ2-1; D gene: -; V gene: TRBV5-8; clone size: -; CDR3 DNA: TGTGCCAGCAGCTTGGTTGGGACATCGTCCTACAATGAGCAGTTCTTC; CDR3 protein: CASSLVGTSSYNEQFF
J gene: TRBJ2-5; D gene: TRBD2; V gene: TRBV11-2; clone size: -; CDR3 DNA: TGTGCCAGCAGCTTGAGCACGGGAGGTGCCCAGTACTTC; CDR3 protein: CASSLSTGGAQYF
J gene: TRBJ1-2; D gene: -; V gene: TRBV29-1; clone size: few; CDR3 DNA: TGCAGCGTTGAACCTCAAGCGGCGGGGGACTATGGCTACACCTTC; CDR3 protein: CSVEPQAAGDYGYTF
J gene: TRBJ2-3; D gene: TRBD2; V gene: TRBV7-8; clone size: -; CDR3 DNA: TGTGCCAGCAGGACTAGCGGTTTCACAGATACGCAGTATTTT; CDR3 protein: CASRTSGFTDTQYF
J gene: TRBJ1-5; D gene: TRBD1; V gene: TRBV15; clone size: -; CDR3 DNA: TGTGCCACCAGCACCATCGGACAGGGGAAAAGTCAGCCCCAGCATTTT; CDR3 protein: CATSTIGQGKSQPQHF
J gene: TRBJ2-3; D gene: -; V gene: TRBV7-9; clone size: many; CDR3 DNA: TGTGCCAGCAGCATACAGGCTAGCACAGATACGCAGTATTTT; CDR3 protein: CASSIQASTDTQYF
J gene: TRBJ2-3; D gene: -; V gene: TRBV18; clone size: few; CDR3 DNA: TGTGCCAGCTCACCATATACAGGGACAGATACGCAGTATTTT; CDR3 protein: CASSPYTGTDTQYF
J gene: TRBJ2-2; D gene: TRBD1; V gene: TRBV25-1; clone size: -; CDR3 DNA: TGTGCCAGCAGGGGACAGGGGGGACCTGGCGGGGAGCTGTTTTTT; CDR3 protein: CASRGQGGPGGELFF
J gene: TRBJ2-5; D gene: TRBD2; V gene: TRBV7-2; clone size: few; CDR3 DNA: TGTGCCAGCAGCGAGCCTAGCGGGGGTGAGACCCAGTACTTC; CDR3 protein: CASSEPSGGETQYF
J gene: TRBJ1-2; D gene: TRBD1; V gene: TRBV6-5; clone size: few; CDR3 DNA: TGTGCCAGCAGTTCCCGACGGACAGGGACTGATTATGGCTACACCTTC; CDR3 protein: CASSSRRTGTDYGYTF
J gene: TRBJ2-2; D gene: -; V gene: TRBV7-9; clone size: -; CDR3 DNA: TGTGCCAGCAGCCCTCCCGGGAACACCGGGGAGCTGTTTTTT; CDR3 protein: CASSPPGNTGELFF
J gene: TRBJ2-2; D gene: TRBD2; V gene: TRBV6-5; clone size: few; CDR3 DNA: TGTGCCAGCAGTTACCCCCCCGGGGGGAGCGGGGAGCTGTTTTTT; CDR3 protein: CASSYPPGGSGELFF
J gene: TRBJ1-5; D gene: -; V gene: TRBV7-2; clone size: -; CDR3 DNA: TGTGCCAGCAGCTTAAACCCGGCGCGGGGTCAGCCCCAGCATTTT; CDR3 protein: CASSLNPARGQPQHF
J gene: TRBJ1-1; D gene: -; V gene: TRBV6-6; clone size: -; CDR3 DNA: TGTGCCAGCAGTTACTTCGGGGACACTGAAGCTTTCTTT; CDR3 protein: CASSYFGDTEAFF
J gene: TRBJ2-4; D gene: TRBD2; V gene: TRBV11-2; clone size: -; CDR3 DNA: TGTGCCAGCAGCTTAATAGCGGGGGCTGCCAAAAACATTCAGTACTTC; CDR3 protein: CASSLIAGAAKNIQYF
J gene: TRBJ1-2; D gene: -; V gene: TRBV9; clone size: many; CDR3 DNA: TGTGCCAGCAGCGCCGGACAGTATGGCTACACCTTC; CDR3 protein: CASSAGQYGYTF
J gene: TRBJ1-2; D gene: TRBD1; V gene: TRBV7-2; clone size: few; CDR3 DNA: TGTGCCAGCAGTAAACCGGGACAGGGGCTTTTCACCTTC; CDR3 protein: CASSKPGQGLFTF
J gene: TRBJ1-3; D gene: -; V gene: TRBV7-2; clone size: -; CDR3 DNA: TGTGCCAGCAGCCGAACACTGGGGGCGGGGGATGGTGGAAACACCATATATTTT; CDR3 protein: CASSRTLGAGDGGNTIYF
J gene: TRBJ2-5; D gene: TRBD2; V gene: TRBV27; clone size: few; CDR3 DNA: TGTGCCATCGGGACTAGCGGCCAAGAGACCCAGTACTTC; CDR3 protein: CAIGTSGQETQYF
J gene: TRBJ2-5; D gene: -; V gene: TRBV7-8; clone size: -; CDR3 DNA: TGTGCCAGCAGCTTACGAGTCGCACGCACCCAGTACTTC; CDR3 protein: CASSLRVARTQYF
J gene: TRBJ2-1; D gene: TRBD2; V gene: TRBV6-4; clone size: few; CDR3 DNA: TGTGCCAGCAGTGAAGCCCGAGGGAGGGTGGAGCAGTTCTTC; CDR3 protein: CASSEARGRVEQFF
J gene: TRBJ2-7; D gene: TRBD2; V gene: TRBV7-9; clone size: -; CDR3 DNA: TGTGCCAGCAGCTTAGGCCCCCTGGGGAGGGGCTCCTACGAGCAGTACTTC; CDR3 protein: CASSLGPLGRGSYEQYF
J gene: TRBJ2-3; D gene: TRBD1; V gene: TRBV5-4; clone size: few; CDR3 DNA: TGTGCCAGCAGCGGGACAGGGGGCACAGATACGCAGTATTTT; CDR3 protein: CASSGTGGTDTQYF
J gene: TRBJ1-1; D gene: TRBD1; V gene: TRBV11-2; clone size: few; CDR3 DNA: TGTGCCAGCAGCGGAACAGGGGGAACTGAAGCTTTCTTT; CDR3 protein: CASSGTGGTEAFF
J gene: TRBJ2-6; D gene: -; V gene: TRBV5-1; clone size: -; CDR3 DNA: TGCGCCAGCTCAACCGGTTCCGGGGCCAACGTCCTGACTTTC; CDR3 protein: CASSTGSGANVLTF
J gene: TRBJ2-7; D gene: -; V gene: TRBV6-6; clone size: -; CDR3 DNA: TGTGCCAGCAGTTACGCCACGAGGGAGCAGTACTTC; CDR3 protein: CASSYATREQYF
J gene: TRBJ1-1; D gene: -; V gene: TRBV5-1; clone size: -; CDR3 DNA: TGCGCCAGCAGCTTGCAGGGTGTAGGTGAAGCTTTCTTT; CDR3 protein: CASSLQGVGEAFF
J gene: TRBJ1-3; D gene: TRBD1; V gene: TRBV4-1; clone size: few; CDR3 DNA: TGCGCCAGCAGCCGCGGGACAGGGAGCTCTGGAAACACCATATATTTT; CDR3 protein: CASSRGTGSSGNTIYF
J gene: TRBJ2-5; D gene: -; V gene: TRBV18; clone size: -; CDR3 DNA: TGTGCCAGCTCACCACCAGAGGGGACCCAGTACTTC; CDR3 protein: CASSPPEGTQYF
J gene: TRBJ1-3; D gene: -; V gene: TRBV5-1; clone size: -; CDR3 DNA: TGCGCCAGCAGCTTGGCGGGGGGATCTGGAAACACCATATATTTT; CDR3 protein: CASSLAGGSGNTIYF
J gene: TRBJ1-1; D gene: TRBD1; V gene: TRBV29-1; clone size: few; CDR3 DNA: TGCAGCGTTGCCGGGACAGGGGGCACTGAAGCTTTCTTT; CDR3 protein: CSVAGTGGTEAFF
J gene: TRBJ2-5; D gene: -; V gene: TRBV10-1; clone size: -; CDR3 DNA: TGCGCCAGCAGTGCCGACAGACAAGAGACCCAGTACTTC; CDR3 protein: CASSADRQETQYF
J gene: TRBJ1-5; D gene: TRBD1; V gene: TRBV19; clone size: once; CDR3 DNA: TGTGCCAGTAGTAGGACAGGGGTTGTAGATCAGCCCCAGCATTTT; CDR3 protein: CASSRTGVVDQPQHF
J gene: TRBJ2-1; D gene: TRBD2; V gene: TRBV11-2; clone size: -; CDR3 DNA: TGTGCCAGCACCGTAAAAGCGGGGGGGCTCAACAATGAGCAGTTCTTC; CDR3 protein: CASTVKAGGLNNEQFF
J gene: TRBJ1-2; D gene: TRBD1; V gene: TRBV29-1; clone size: -; CDR3 DNA: TGCAGCTCGTACAGGGGGGACCACTATGGCTACACCTTC; CDR3 protein: CSSYRGDHYGYTF
J gene: TRBJ1-2; D gene: -; V gene: TRBV5-1; clone size: many; CDR3 DNA: TGCGCCAGCAGCTTGAGTAGCGCGGAGGTCTATGGCTACACCTTC; CDR3 protein: CASSLSSAEVYGYTF
J gene: TRBJ2-7; D gene: TRBD2; V gene: TRBV5-4; clone size: few; CDR3 DNA: TGTGCCAGCAGCTTGGAGCGGGGGGCCACCTACGAGCAGTACTTC; CDR3 protein: CASSLERGATYEQYF
J gene: TRBJ1-6; D gene: TRBD1; V gene: TRBV6-6; clone size: -; CDR3 DNA: TGTGCCAGCACCTTCAACAGGGGAAATTCACCCCTCCACTTT; CDR3 protein: CASTFNRGNSPLHF
J gene: TRBJ2-5; D gene: TRBD2; V gene: TRBV5-1; clone size: few; CDR3 DNA: TGCGCCAGCAGGCCCGGGGGGGGGCAACAAGAGACCCAGTACTTC; CDR3 protein: CASRPGGGQQETQYF
J gene: TRBJ1-4; D gene: -; V gene: TRBV27; clone size: few; CDR3 DNA: TGTGCCAGCAGGGAGCTTGAGTCCTCGGAAAAACTGTTTTTT; CDR3 protein: CASRELESSEKLFF
J gene: TRBJ1-2; D gene: TRBD1; V gene: TRBV20-1; clone size: few; CDR3 DNA: TGCAGTGCTAGGGGACAGGGTGCTAACACCTTC; CDR3 protein: CSARGQGANTF
J gene: TRBJ2-3; D gene: TRBD2; V gene: TRBV2; clone size: -; CDR3 DNA: TGTGCCAGCACTGGATCTAGCGGGGGCGCAGATACGCAGTATTTT; CDR3 protein: CASTGSSGGADTQYF
J gene: TRBJ2-7; D gene: -; V gene: TRBV27; clone size: many; CDR3 DNA: TGTGCCAGCAGAACTTTGGGGGGATCCTACGAGCAGTACTTC; CDR3 protein: CASRTLGGSYEQYF
J gene: TRBJ2-2; D gene: -; V gene: TRBV5-6; clone size: few; CDR3 DNA: TGTGCCAGCAGCGAGTTGCGTACTGGACAGAACACCGGGGAGCTGTTTTTT; CDR3 protein: CASSELRTGQNTGELFF